Below, 21 T cell receptor beta chains from the same sample are listed, as sequenced in a study of blood T cell repertoires in COVID-19. The table came from immunoSEQ multiplex PCR; TCRdb's copy has only in-frame clones and leaves some out. The table has more than 150,000 clones, more than 70% seen once; the top ten hold 13% to 15%. The sample comprised peripheral blood. Receptors originate from a man between 18 and 35 years old with active or convalescent COVID-19.

CDR3 sequence: CASRVGLAGGHHNEQFF. The DNA for the CDR3 is TGTGCCAGCAGGGTCGGACTAGCGGGGGGCCATCACAATGAGCAGTTCTTC. The chain combines TRBV2 with TRBJ2-1; 14 positions agree with TRBD2. The CDR3 extends over 17 amino acids. Germline-derived CDR1 and CDR2 are SNHLY and FYNNEI. V lost 6 bases and J lost 5; bases outside the gene matches: 9. The entire variable domain, with the rest obtained from reference TRBV2 and TRBJ2-1, is as follows: EPEVTQTPSHQVTQMGQEVILRCVPISNHLYFYWYRQILGQKVEFLVSFYNNEISEKSEIFDDQFSVERPDGSNFTLKIRSTKLEDSAMYFCASRVGLAGGHHNEQFFGPGTRLTVL.

J is TRBJ2-3 and V is TRBV7-6; 10 bases align to TRBD1. After removal of 5 bases from V and 3 bases from J, the junction contained 5 bases not matched to a gene. Looked up from germline, CDR1 is SGHVS and CDR2 is FNYEAQ. The length of the CDR3 is 15 residues. The CDR3 spells CASSARQGATDTQYF. CDR3 nucleotides: TGTGCCAGCAGCGCCCGACAGGGGGCGACAGATACGCAGTATTTT. The complete variable domain, with remaining parts taken from reference TRBV7-6 and TRBJ2-3, reads GAGVSQSPRYKVTKRGQDVALRCDPISGHVSLYWYRQALGQGPEFLTYFNYEAQQDKSGLPNDRFSAERPEGSISTLTIQRTEQRDSAMYRCASSARQGATDTQYFGPGTRLTVL.

The V and J genes are TRBV10-2 and TRBJ2-1; 7 bases align to TRBD2. The germline CDR1 and CDR2 sequences are WSHSY and SAAADI. The CDR3 contains 16 residues. J lost 0 bases, V lost 6 bases, and 8 bases had no gene match. DNA of the CDR3: TGCGCCAGCAGGGCCTTGGGGGGGGTCTCCTACAATGAGCAGTTCTTC. It specifies CASRALGGVSYNEQFF.

Notes on this clone: Compared with germline, one end of the junction differs, possibly owing to a read error. The rearrangement links TRBV15 to TRBJ1-2, with 12 bases that match TRBD1. The CDR3 has 16 residues. Germline V gene sequence: CDR1 LNHNV, CDR2 YYDKDF (reference sequence). DNA of the CDR3: TGTGCCACCCGCAGGGCCGGGACAGGGGGCGACTATGGCTACACCTTC. Encoded protein: CATRRAGTGGDYGYTF.

V gene TRBV6-1 combines with J gene TRBJ1-5, with unresolved D. The V gene lost 1 base and the J gene lost 0 bases, with 7 bases spanning the gap. Germline-derived CDR1 and CDR2 are MNHNS and SASEGT. CDR3 size: 15 residues. CDR3 DNA sequence: TGTGCCAGCAGTGAAGGACAAATTAGCAATCAGCCCCAGCATTTT. Its protein product is CASSEGQISNQPQHF.

The chain combines TRBV9 with TRBJ2-2; TRBD2 is a possible D gene (6 bases). Between the trimmed V and J ends, which lost 3 bases and 4 bases, there was a span of 13 bases. The germline CDR1 and CDR2 sequences are SGDLS and YYNGEE. The CDR3 spans 15 residues. As DNA, the CDR3 is TGTGCCAGCAGCGCGCTGGACTATTCCACCGGGGAGCTGTTTTTT. It yields the protein CASSALDYSTGELFF.

The chain uses TRBV6-6 and TRBJ1-2, with 11 bases matching TRBD1. CDR1 and CDR2 from the germline V gene are MNHNY and SVGAGI (reference sequence). The CDR3 length is 15 residues. V shed 0 bases, J shed 7 bases, and the junction held 4 bases outside the gene matches. The CDR3 sequence is CASSYSGTGGAGYTF. The CDR3 nucleotides are TGTGCCAGCAGTTACTCCGGGACAGGGGGTGCTGGCTACACCTTC.

The genes are TRBV19 and TRBJ2-7; D gene uncertain. The CDR3 runs 14 residues. Per germline, CDR1 LNHDA and CDR2 SQIVND (reference sequence). V lost 2 bases, J lost 2 bases, and 10 bases lay in between. In DNA, the CDR3 is TGTGCCAGTAGTATAAATCCATCTACCTACGAGCAGTACTTC. Translating it yields CASSINPSTYEQYF.

The gene calls are TRBV19 and TRBJ2-3; 8 bases agree with TRBD2. Germline CDR1 LNHDA, CDR2 SQIVND (reference sequence). The V and J ends lost 4 bases and 3 bases, in that order; junction bases with no gene match: 9. The CDR3 has 16 amino acids. CDR3 region: CASSTGQPGGTDTQYF. In DNA, the CDR3 is TGTGCCAGTAGTACGGGACAACCGGGGGGGACAGATACGCAGTATTTT.

The chain links TRBV30 to TRBJ1-1, with a weak D call TRBD1 (6 bases). Germline V gene data show CDR1 as GTSNPN and CDR2 as SVGIG (reference sequence). Trimming took 3 bases from V and 1 from J, leaving 9 bases between them. This CDR3 contains 13 residues. The CDR3 protein is CAWSLQGNTEAFF. CDR3 coding DNA: TGTGCCTGGAGCCTACAGGGGAACACTGAAGCTTTCTTT. Together with reference TRBV30 and TRBJ1-1, the CDR3 gives the full variable domain: SQTIHQWPATLVQPVGSPLSLECTVEGTSNPNLYWYRQAAGRGLQLLFYSVGIGQISSEVPQNLSASRPQDRQFILSSKKLLLSDSGFYLCAWSLQGNTEAFFGQGTRLTVV.

The rearrangement joins TRBV10-3 to TRBJ2-7; no clear D. V lost 2 bases and J 0 bases, leaving 8 bases between the germline ends. The V gene's germline CDR1 is ENHRY and CDR2 SYGVKD. The CDR3 has 14 residues. The CDR3 is CAISEERSSYEQYF. The CDR3 coding sequence is TGTGCCATCAGTGAGGAACGGAGCTCCTACGAGCAGTACTTC.

This clone occurred once. This sequence joins TRBV19 and TRBJ1-2, with a possible D match to TRBD1 (6 bases). CDR1 is LNHDA and CDR2 is SQIVND in the germline V gene (reference sequence). This CDR3 comprises 16 residues. Trimming removed 0 bases from V and 4 bases from J, with 15 bases in between. In DNA form, the CDR3 reads TGTGCCAGTAGTATAGATCTCCCAGGGGTCGGCTATGGCTACACCTTC. Protein sequence: CASSIDLPGVGYGYTF. The whole variable domain, remainder taken from reference TRBV19 and TRBJ1-2, is DGGITQSPKYLFRKEGQNVTLSCEQNLNHDAMYWYRQDPGQGLRLIYYSQIVNDFQKGDIAEGYSVSREKKESFPLTVTSAQKNPTAFYLCASSIDLPGVGYGYTFGSGTRLTVV.

V usage is TRBV11-2 and J usage is TRBJ2-3, with D unclear. The CDR3 has 15 amino acids. The V gene lost 5 bases and the J gene lost 2 bases, with 14 bases spanning the gap. Germline lookup yields CDR1 SGHAT and CDR2 FQNNGV. The CDR3 region has the DNA TGTGCCAGCAGCGTCTACGAAACTTTCACAGATACGCAGTATTTT. Its protein is CASSVYETFTDTQYF.

The rearrangement links TRBV15 to TRBJ2-7, with D possibly TRBD2 on 5 matching bases. This CDR3 is built from 16 residues. V was cut by 1 base and J by 5 bases, with 18 bases left in between. The V gene's germline CDR1 is LNHNV and CDR2 YYDKDF (reference sequence). The CDR3 here is CATSRGRGLSSDEQYF. CDR3 DNA sequence: TGTGCCACCAGCAGAGGACGGGGTCTCTCATCGGACGAGCAGTACTTC.

The chain recombines TRBV5-1 with TRBJ2-7; D is uncertain. Germline-derived CDR1 and CDR2 are SGHRS and YFSETQ. Between the trimmed V and J ends, which lost 0 bases and 0 bases, there was a span of 10 bases. The CDR3 is 15 amino acids. The CDR3 nucleotides read TGCGCCAGCAGCTTGGAACAGCTCCCCTCCTACGAGCAGTACTTC. It codes for CASSLEQLPSYEQYF.

In its sample, this clone was seen once. The chain carries TRBV3-1 (or the pseudogene TRBV3-2) and TRBJ2-5, with TRBD2 as a possible D gene (6 bases). This CDR3 spans 14 amino acids. CDR1 is LGHDT and CDR2 is YNNKEL in the germline V gene (reference sequence). V lost 6 bases and J 4 bases, leaving 15 bases between the germline ends. The CDR3 loop is CASRNQGGTETQYF. The CDR3 coding sequence is TGTGCCAGCAGGAACCAGGGCGGGACAGAGACCCAGTACTTC.

The V call is TRBV5-1, the J call TRBJ2-3; tentative D call: TRBD2 (5 bases). The CDR3 has 14 residues. Trimming took 0 bases from V and 6 from J, leaving 11 bases between them. The germline gives CDR1 SGHRS, CDR2 YFSETQ. Here the CDR3 DNA reads TGCGCCAGCAGCTTGGATCGGCGAGGGGATACGCAGTATTTT. Amino acids: CASSLDRRGDTQYF.

The rearrangement uses TRBV6-4 and TRBJ2-1; 13 bases are shared with TRBD2. Germline lookup yields CDR1 MRHNA and CDR2 SNTAGT. The V and J ends lost 2 bases and 10 bases, in that order; junction bases with no gene match: 5. The CDR3 is 15 amino acids. In nucleotides, the CDR3 is TGTGCCAGCAGTGACAGGACTAGCGGGAGCAGCGAGCAGTTCTTC. This translates into CASSDRTSGSSEQFF.

This clone has just a few counts. The rearrangement joins TRBV4-2 to TRBJ2-3; the match to TRBD2 covers 12 bases. The trim removed 2 bases at V and 5 bases at J, leaving 2 bases unmatched. The CDR3 is 15 amino acids. Germline assignment: CDR1 LGHNA and CDR2 YNFKEQ. The CDR3 region is CASSQRLAGEDTQYF. As DNA, the CDR3 is TGTGCCAGCAGCCAAAGACTAGCGGGAGAAGATACGCAGTATTTT.

The rearrangement joins TRBV28 to TRBJ2-7; tentative D call: TRBD2 (5 bases). The germline V and J ends were trimmed by 4 bases and 2 bases, with 9 bases remaining between them. Germline CDR1 and CDR2: MDHEN and SYDVKM. The length of the CDR3 is 13 residues. The CDR3 DNA follows: TGTGCCAGCAGTTCCGGAGGCCCCTACGAGCAGTACTTC. Translation gives CASSSGGPYEQYF.

A single count supports this clone. J is TRBJ2-7 and V is TRBV7-9; D gene ambiguous. The germline V and J ends were trimmed by 1 base and 5 bases, with 15 bases remaining between them. Germline assignment: CDR1 SEHNR and CDR2 FQNEAQ (reference sequence). There are 15 residues in the CDR3. The CDR3 is CASSLGSIGSNEQYF. The CDR3 nucleotides are TGTGCCAGCAGCTTAGGTTCGATCGGGTCTAACGAGCAGTACTTC.